This TCR beta chain was recovered during a study of breast tumors, draining lymph nodes, adjacent tissues. Whole-study findings and limits: Compared with lymph nodes, tumors were less diverse; compared with nontumor tissue, more. Tumor and nontumor repertoires were significantly more similar in luminal-like than in basal-like breast cancer.

V was shortened by 5 bases and J by 6 bases, with 17 bases between the two germline ends. Germline CDR1 MNHEY, CDR2 SVGAGI. The CDR3 is made up of 15 amino acids. Notes on this clonotype: No antigen is known for it.

The lymph nodes were axillary draining lymph nodes from breast cancer patients. TCRdb fed the multiplex PCR reads into MiXCR, producing one record per CDR3 protein. Of 200,000 to 300,000 distinct CDR3 sequences in the sample, 30% were seen once. The sequenced sample consisted of axillary lymph node tissue. The source of this sequence is a female donor with breast cancer. Some clones in this sample may be carry-over from other donors' samples. This sequence joins TRBV6-5 and TRBJ1-5; the D gene is possibly TRBD1 (5 bases). CDR3 region: CASSHQGPGVQPQHF. Written as DNA, the CDR3 is TGTGCCAGCAGTCATCAGGGACCTGGGGTTCAGCCCCAGCATTTT.